The T cell receptor beta chain described here comes from a study of blood T cell repertoires in COVID-19. Overall study: Acute and convalescent COVID-19 samples came from the United States, Italy and Spain. PBMCs, B-cell-depleted T cells, or T cells provided the cDNA or gDNA that made up the material.

The germline V gene encodes CDR1 SGHAT and CDR2 FQDESV (reference sequence). V lost 2 bases to trimming and J lost 2 bases; unmatched junction nucleotides: 7. The CDR3 loop spans 16 amino acids. Original methodology: Amplification from reference gene primers served as the basis for estimated nucleated cell counts. Sequencing was performed with immunoSEQ multiplex PCR; in TCRdb, only in-frame clones are kept and a portion is missing. Clonal size and the V and J genes are those of that table, whereas D and trimming came from the DNA. The sample lists more than 95,000 clones; just over 85% were seen once.

The sequencing input was peripheral blood. This TCR came from a woman in her sixties or seventies in a cohort sampled during active or convalescent COVID-19. The V gene is TRBV11-1, the J gene TRBJ2-7, with TRBD1 identical over 9 bases. CDR3 residues: CASSLQPGQGTYEQYF. The CDR3 bases are TGTGCCAGCAGCTTACAGCCGGGACAGGGTACCTACGAGCAGTACTTC. The full variable domain, its missing parts supplied by reference TRBV11-1 and TRBJ2-7, is EAEVAQSPRYKITEKSQAVAFWCDPISGHATLYWYRQILGQGPELLVQFQDESVVDDSQLPKDRFSAERLKGVDSTLKIQPAELGDSAMYLCASSLQPGQGTYEQYFGPGTRLTVT.